The 22 T cell receptor beta chains given below trace back to one sample, sequenced in a study of T-cell reconstitution after alpha-beta-depleted transplantation in children. The TCRbeta library was prepared with unique molecular identifiers. MiXCR was run by TCRdb on the PCR reads, yielding one entry per CDR3 protein. In the table there are around 200,000 distinct CDR3 sequences, about 8.2% of which are singletons. Sequenced here: PBMCs, mostly from graft donor cells, sampled 360 days after TCRalphabeta/CD19-depleted stem cell transplant. The source of these receptors is a male patient between 2 and 15 years old who had a stem cell transplant for acute myeloid leukemia, so the T cells may come from the graft donor.

V usage is TRBV12-5 and J usage is TRBJ2-5, with TRBD1 identical over 7 bases. The junction had 5 bases not matched to a gene; V was cut back by 6 bases and J by 1 base. CDR3 length: 14 residues. CDR1 is LGHNT, CDR2 FRNRAP, per germline. The CDR3 region is CASGLTGFQETQYF. In DNA, the CDR3 is TGTGCTAGTGGGCTGACAGGGTTCCAAGAGACCCAGTACTTC.

This clonotype was observed once. The rearrangement links TRBV7-3 to TRBJ2-1, with 10 nucleotides matching TRBD1. This CDR3 spans 16 amino acids. After removal of 4 bases from V and 5 bases from J, the junction contained 8 bases not matched to a gene. CDR1 and CDR2 (germline): SGHTA, FQGTGA. The CDR3 DNA is TGTGCCAGCAGCTGGACCGGGACAGGGGTTCACAATGAGCAGTTCTTC. This translates into CASSWTGTGVHNEQFF.

This clonotype was observed a few times. In nucleotides, the CDR3 is TGCGCCAGCAGCCGGATGAGGGGGGATACGCAGTATTTT. This gives the protein CASSRMRGDTQYF. The chain joins TRBV4-3 to TRBJ2-3; the D gene is possibly TRBD1 (6 bases). The V gene's germline CDR1 is LGHNA and CDR2 YSLEER. Trimming cost V 4 bases and J 6 bases, with 11 bases left between them. The length of the CDR3 is 13 residues.

J is TRBJ1-1 and V is TRBV19; the D gene is possibly TRBD1 (5 bases). CDR3 length: 18 amino acids. V lost 7 bases and J lost 3, with 27 bases in between. In germline, CDR1 is LNHDA, CDR2 SQIVND (reference sequence). The CDR3 sequence is CASTILALGAVGDTEAFF. CDR3 coding DNA: TGTGCCAGTACCATACTCGCCCTAGGGGCCGTCGGGGACACTGAAGCTTTCTTT.

This clonotype was recorded a few times. This chain connects TRBV3-1 to TRBJ2-5; 9 bases are shared with TRBD1. The CDR3 contains 16 residues. V lost 4 bases to trimming and J lost 4 bases; unmatched junction nucleotides: 10. Germline CDR1 reads LGHDT; CDR2 reads YNNKEL (reference sequence). The CDR3 is CASSPQNRGRRETQYF. The CDR3 region has the DNA TGTGCCAGCAGCCCTCAGAACAGGGGGCGAAGAGAGACCCAGTACTTC.

V usage is TRBV20-1 and J usage is TRBJ2-1, with D possibly matching TRBD2 (6 bases). Between the trimmed V and J ends, which lost 3 bases and 7 bases, there was a span of 19 bases. Germline lookup yields CDR1 DFQATT and CDR2 SNEGSKA (reference sequence). CDR3 size: 15 residues. The DNA for the CDR3 is TGCAGTGCTAGCCCCCCGGGACTCCCGTGGAATGAGCAGTTCTTC. Translated: CSASPPGLPWNEQFF.

The chain carries TRBV5-6 and TRBJ2-7; tentatively, D is TRBD1 (6 bases). The CDR3 has 12 amino acids. Trimming left V 5 bases short and J 3 bases short, with 9 bases between. From germline, CDR1 is SGHDT and CDR2 YYEEEE. CDR3 bases: TGTGCCAGCAGTTGGGACAACTACGAGCAGTACGTC. Translated, it gives CASSWDNYEQYV.

The V and J genes are TRBV5-1 and TRBJ1-3, with 7 nucleotides matching TRBD1. This CDR3 comprises 17 residues. Germline V gene data show CDR1 as SGHRS and CDR2 as YFSETQ. V gave up 1 base and J gave up 4 bases; unmatched junction bases: 11. As DNA, the CDR3 is TGCGCCAGCAGCTTGTCGGTAGCGAGACAGGGAGGAAACACCATATATTTT. Its translation is CASSLSVARQGGNTIYF.

The sample holds a few counts of this clonotype. This chain links TRBV29-1 with TRBJ2-7, with 11 bases that match TRBD2. Germline CDR1 reads SQVTM; CDR2 reads ANQGSEA. The V and J ends lost 6 bases and 0 bases, in that order; junction bases with no gene match: 7. The CDR3 has 15 amino acids. CDR3 sequence: CSVDFLAGGSYEQYF. The CDR3 nucleotides are TGCAGCGTAGACTTTCTAGCGGGAGGCTCCTACGAGCAGTACTTC.

This clonotype came up many times. V and J are TRBV29-1 and TRBJ1-2; D may be TRBD1 (6 bases). CDR1 is SQVTM and CDR2 is ANQGSEA in the germline V gene. V lost 4 bases and J lost 3, with 6 bases in between. CDR3 length: 11 amino acids. The chain's CDR3 is CSVGQDYGYTF. CDR3 nucleotide sequence: TGCAGCGTTGGACAGGACTATGGCTACACCTTC.

The chain employs TRBV20-1 and TRBJ2-7; TRBD2 aligns across 10 bases. With 0 bases clipped from V and 4 bases from J, the junction kept 6 bases outside the gene matches. CDR3 length: 15 amino acids. The germline V gene has CDR1 DFQATT and CDR2 SNEGSKA (reference sequence). Here the CDR3 reads CSAREAGLAIYEQYF. CDR3 DNA sequence: TGCAGTGCTAGAGAGGCGGGACTAGCGATTTACGAGCAGTACTTC.

This clonotype was observed at least ten times. V is TRBV12-5 and J is TRBJ2-2; 8 bases agree with TRBD2. Looked up from germline, CDR1 is LGHNT and CDR2 is FRNRAP. This CDR3 has 15 amino acids. After removal of 4 bases from V and 8 bases from J, the junction contained 9 bases not matched to a gene. CDR3 sequence (DNA): TGTGCTAGTGGTTCCGGGCGGGAGGCTAATGGGGAGCTGTTTTTT. Protein sequence: CASGSGREANGELFF.

This clonotype showed up many times. The rearrangement uses TRBV7-3 and TRBJ2-2; the match to TRBD1 covers 11 bases. V dropped 5 bases and J dropped 6; count of bases not matched to a gene: 8. The CDR3 consists of 16 residues. Germline V gene data show CDR1 as SGHTA and CDR2 as FQGTGA. CDR3 loop: CASSHGTGGISGELFF. The CDR3 DNA reads as TGTGCCAGCAGCCATGGGACAGGGGGTATCTCCGGGGAGCTGTTTTTT.

This clonotype has at least ten counts. This sequence joins TRBV12-3 or TRBV12-4 and TRBJ2-7; tentative D call: TRBD2 (6 bases). The V end lost 7 bases, the J end lost 2 bases, and 15 bases lay between the germline ends. This CDR3 spans 14 amino acids. CDR3 sequence: CASTMERVTYEQYF. The CDR3 DNA reads as TGTGCCAGCACCATGGAGCGGGTTACCTACGAGCAGTACTTC.

The CDR3, as DNA: TGCAGTGCTAGAGGCTACAGGGCCACGAACACCGGGGAGCTGTTTTTT. It encodes CSARGYRATNTGELFF. V usage is TRBV20-1 and J usage is TRBJ2-2; possible D gene TRBD1, 6 bases. Trimming removed 1 base at V and 0 bases at J, with 12 bases between. Germline V gene lookup returns CDR1 DFQATT and CDR2 SNEGSKA (reference sequence). This CDR3 is built from 16 residues.

This clonotype has a handful of counts. This chain uses TRBV5-4 with TRBJ1-4; D might be TRBD1 (6 bases). Germline V gene sequence: CDR1 SGHNT, CDR2 YYREEE (reference sequence). Trimming cost V 3 bases and J 8 bases, with 14 bases left between them. The CDR3 totals 14 residues. The CDR3 DNA reads as TGTGCCAGCAGCTCCCCTGCGAGGGGGGAAAAACTGTTTTTT. This translates into CASSSPARGEKLFF. Looking up the rest from reference TRBV5-4 and TRBJ1-4 gives the full variable domain: ETGVTQSPTHLIKTRGQQVTLRCSSQSGHNTVSWYQQALGQGPQFIFQYYREEENGRGNFPPRFSGLQFPNYSSELNVNALELDDSALYLCASSSPARGEKLFFGSGTQLSVL.

This clonotype was observed at least ten times. This chain joins TRBV12-3 or TRBV12-4 and TRBJ2-1; 10 bases line up with TRBD1. J lost 7 bases, V lost 5 bases, and 8 bases had no gene match. This CDR3 has 15 amino acids. As DNA, the CDR3 is TGTGCCAGCAGTAGGGGGGACAGGGGTTTGAATGAGCAGTTCTTC. Translated, it gives CASSRGDRGLNEQFF.

This clonotype was recorded at least ten times. V gene TRBV29-1 combines with J gene TRBJ2-7; D tentatively reads TRBD1 or TRBD2 (5 bases each). This CDR3 contains 15 residues. The germline gives CDR1 SQVTM, CDR2 ANQGSEA. V lost 0 bases and J 0 bases, leaving 12 bases between the germline ends. This CDR3 is CSVEDPGSDSYEQYF. In DNA form, the CDR3 reads TGCAGCGTTGAAGACCCAGGGAGCGACTCCTACGAGCAGTACTTC.

This clonotype came up a few times. The rearrangement joins TRBV11-2 to TRBJ1-4, with 7 bases lining up with TRBD1. The germline V gene has CDR1 SGHAT and CDR2 FQNNGV. The CDR3 is made up of 13 amino acids. The V and J ends lost 7 bases and 4 bases, in that order; junction bases with no gene match: 3. CDR3 sequence: CASTRQGNEKLFF. CDR3 nucleotide sequence: TGTGCCAGCACCAGACAGGGTAATGAAAAACTGTTTTTT.

In this sample, this clonotype turned up a few times. The V gene is TRBV5-4, the J gene TRBJ2-1, with TRBD1 identical over 10 bases. The CDR3 covers 20 residues. V dropped 0 bases and J dropped 7; count of bases not matched to a gene: 19. The V gene's germline CDR1 is SGHNT and CDR2 YYREEE (reference sequence). CDR3 in DNA: TGTGCCAGCAGCTTGGTAAAGAGACAGGGGGCATTCAGGGCGGGGAATGAGCAGTTCTTC. This codes for CASSLVKRQGAFRAGNEQFF.

This clonotype was detected many times. V is TRBV20-1 and J is TRBJ2-1; D may be TRBD2 (6 bases). The germline V gene encodes CDR1 DFQATT and CDR2 SNEGSKA (reference sequence). This CDR3 has 15 residues. Trimming took 3 bases from V and 6 from J, leaving 18 bases between them. CDR3 bases: TGCAGTGCTAGTGTCGGGACTTTCGACCTCAATGAGCAGTTCTTC. Protein sequence: CSASVGTFDLNEQFF.

This clonotype was recorded a few times. This chain links TRBV18 with TRBJ2-7; no firm D call. Trimming removed 5 bases at V and 3 bases at J, with 11 bases between. This CDR3 is built from 13 residues. Germline V gene sequence: CDR1 KGHSH, CDR2 LQKENI. The CDR3 DNA sequence: TGTGCCAGCTCATCATCGACCGGCTACGAGCAGTACTTC. This sequence encodes CASSSSTGYEQYF.